This T cell receptor beta chain was profiled in a study of cytomegalovirus exposure and HLA in healthy donors. Study-level points and caveats: Among TCR beta chains of equal frequency, HLA-associated ones were more clonally expanded in a later analysis.

The PCR used 60 Vbeta and 13 Jbeta primers. The table came from immunoSEQ multiplex PCR; TCRdb's copy has only in-frame clones and leaves some out. Among approximately 210,000 clones listed, roughly 83% were seen once. On this clone: Its target is not known.

Germline assignment: CDR1 SGHRS and CDR2 YFSETQ. The length of the CDR3 is 16 residues. Trimming at V came to 4 bases and at J to 1 base, leaving 7 bases not matched to a gene. This TCR was recovered from a woman between 45 and 65 years old in good health and CMV-seronegative. The sequenced sample was PBMCs. The chain has TRBV5-1 and TRBJ2-2, with 7 bases matching TRBD2. This chain's CDR3 is CASSTIAGQNTGELFF. The CDR3, as DNA: TGCGCCAGCAGCACCATAGCGGGCCAGAACACCGGGGAGCTGTTTTTT.